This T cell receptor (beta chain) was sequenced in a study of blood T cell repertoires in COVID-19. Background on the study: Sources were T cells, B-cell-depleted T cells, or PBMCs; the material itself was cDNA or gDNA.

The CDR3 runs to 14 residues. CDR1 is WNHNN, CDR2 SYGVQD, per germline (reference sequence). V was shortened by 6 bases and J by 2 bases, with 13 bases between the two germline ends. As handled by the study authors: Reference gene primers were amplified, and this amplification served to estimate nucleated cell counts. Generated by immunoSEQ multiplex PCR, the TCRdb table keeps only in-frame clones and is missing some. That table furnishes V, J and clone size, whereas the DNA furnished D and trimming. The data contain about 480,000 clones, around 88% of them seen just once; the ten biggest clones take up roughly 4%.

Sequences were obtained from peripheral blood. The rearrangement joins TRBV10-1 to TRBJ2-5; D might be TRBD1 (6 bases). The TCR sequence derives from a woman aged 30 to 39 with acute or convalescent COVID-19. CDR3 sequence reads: CASSADRLQETQYF. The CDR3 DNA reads TGCGCCAGCAGCGCGGACAGATTACAAGAGACCCAGTACTTC.